One sample yielded the 10 T cell receptor beta chains listed below, sequenced in a study of cytomegalovirus exposure and HLA in healthy donors. A multiplex PCR was run with 60 Vbeta primers and 13 Jbeta primers. TCRdb's copy holds only in-frame clones and misses some; the assay was immunoSEQ multiplex PCR. The sample lists around 170,000 clones; about 78% were seen once. Sequenced sample: PBMCs. The receptors here all came from a man aged 55 to 70 in good health and CMV-seronegative.

The chain combines TRBV4-1 with TRBJ2-3, with D possibly matching TRBD1 (5 bases). Trimming took 3 bases from V and 4 from J, leaving 23 bases between them. From germline, CDR1 is MGHRA and CDR2 YSYEKL. This CDR3 spans 18 amino acids. The CDR3 DNA reads TGCGCCAGCAGCCAGGCTTCCGGGCAGGGTGGTCCATCAGATACGCAGTATTTT. Translated, it gives CASSQASGQGGPSDTQYF.

This CDR3 is CASSTPVDTIYF. In DNA, the CDR3 is TGTGCCAGCAGTACCCCAGTTGACACCATATATTTT. The gene calls are TRBV28 and TRBJ1-3; no reliable D call. Germline CDR1 MDHEN, CDR2 SYDVKM. The CDR3 loop spans 12 amino acids. Trimming shortened V by 5 bases and J by 8 bases, and 10 bases separated the two germline ends.

The rearrangement links TRBV6-1 to TRBJ2-7; 8 nucleotides match TRBD1. CDR1 is MNHNS, CDR2 SASEGT, per germline. Losses at the gene ends were 8 bases for V and 5 bases for J; bases not matched to a gene: 5. The CDR3 spans 12 residues. The CDR3 DNA reads TGTGCCAGCCTAGGACAGGGAAACGAGCAGTACTTC. Protein: CASLGQGNEQYF.

The V and J genes are TRBV25-1 and TRBJ1-1; D is perhaps TRBD1 (6 bases). V gave up 4 bases and J gave up 2 bases, with 11 bases separating them. The CDR3 runs to 14 residues. Germline values: CDR1 MGHDK, CDR2 SYGVNS. For the CDR3, the DNA is TGTGCCAGCAGTGCCGGGACAATTAACACTGAAGCTTTCTTT. It encodes CASSAGTINTEAFF.

The J gene is TRBJ2-7, the V gene TRBV11-2; D is unresolved. The V and J ends lost 3 bases and 2 bases respectively, with 11 bases between them. Per the germline V gene, CDR1 is SGHAT and CDR2 is FQNNGV. CDR3 length equals 14 residues. The DNA of the CDR3 is TGTGCCAGCAGCTTCGCCGGTCGTACCTACGAGCAGTACTTC. Protein: CASSFAGRTYEQYF.

The V and J genes are TRBV19 and TRBJ1-5, with D unresolved. The germline V gene encodes CDR1 LNHDA and CDR2 SQIVND (reference sequence). V was clipped by 3 bases and J by 4 bases, with 10 bases between them. This CDR3 has 14 amino acids. The CDR3 spells CASSIPGVNQPQHF. DNA of the CDR3: TGTGCCAGTAGTATCCCCGGAGTGAATCAGCCCCAGCATTTT. The variable domain in full, with the rest retrieved from reference TRBV19 and TRBJ1-5, is DGGITQSPKYLFRKEGQNVTLSCEQNLNHDAMYWYRQDPGQGLRLIYYSQIVNDFQKGDIAEGYSVSREKKESFPLTVTSAQKNPTAFYLCASSIPGVNQPQHFGDGTRLSIL.

The CDR3 spells CASSLIVGEAFF. CDR3 DNA sequence: TGTGCCAGCAGCTTGATAGTCGGTGAAGCTTTCTTT. The rearrangement links TRBV5-6 to TRBJ1-1; D is uncertain. CDR1 and CDR2 (germline): SGHDT, YYEEEE. CDR3 length equals 12 residues. V shed 1 base and J shed 7 bases, with 8 bases lying between them.

This clone is a singleton in its sample. The chain carries TRBV7-9 and TRBJ2-1; D perhaps matches TRBD2 (6 bases). Germline V CDR1 and CDR2: SEHNR, FQNEAQ (reference sequence). V lost 6 bases, J lost 2 bases, and 11 bases lay in between. The CDR3 loop spans 14 amino acids. The CDR3 nucleotides read TGTGCCAGCAGTCTGGGGGGTACCTACAATGAGCAGTTCTTC. Translation gives CASSLGGTYNEQFF.

The chain joins TRBV29-1 to TRBJ1-1, with 7 positions matching TRBD1. The CDR3 has 14 amino acids. Looked up from germline, CDR1 is SQVTM and CDR2 is ANQGSEA. Trimming removed 5 bases from V and 6 bases from J; junction bases left unmatched: 12. CDR3 coding DNA: TGCAGCGTTCCGCGGACAGGCGGCGACGCTGAAGCTTTCTTT. It encodes CSVPRTGGDAEAFF.

The chain joins TRBV5-4 to TRBJ2-3; 10 bases align to TRBD2. The V and J ends lost 5 bases and 1 base, in that order; junction bases with no gene match: 10. The CDR3 contains 17 residues. CDR1 and CDR2 (germline): SGHNT, YYREEE (reference sequence). The CDR3 region has the DNA TGTGCCAGCAGTTCGGCCCGCCTAGCGGGGGGCACAGATACGCAGTATTTT. Its translation is CASSSARLAGGTDTQYF.